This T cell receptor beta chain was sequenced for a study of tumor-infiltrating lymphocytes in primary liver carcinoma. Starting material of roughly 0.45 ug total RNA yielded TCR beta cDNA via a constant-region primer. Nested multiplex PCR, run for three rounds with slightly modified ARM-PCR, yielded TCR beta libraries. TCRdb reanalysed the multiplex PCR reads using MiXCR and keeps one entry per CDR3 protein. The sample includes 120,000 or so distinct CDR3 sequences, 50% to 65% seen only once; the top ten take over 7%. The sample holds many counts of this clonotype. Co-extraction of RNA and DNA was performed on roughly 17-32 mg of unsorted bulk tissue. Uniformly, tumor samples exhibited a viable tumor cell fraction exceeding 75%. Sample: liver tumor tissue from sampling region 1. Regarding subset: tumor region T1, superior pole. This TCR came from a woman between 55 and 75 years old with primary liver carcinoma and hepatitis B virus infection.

The CDR3 sequence is CASSYRLNEKLFF. CDR3 sequence (DNA): TGTGCCAGCAGTTACAGACTTAATGAAAAACTGTTTTTT. The J gene is TRBJ1-4, the V gene TRBV6-5; the D is unclear. This CDR3 has 13 amino acids. Per germline, CDR1 MNHEY and CDR2 SVGAGI. V shed 2 bases and J shed 4 bases, with 5 bases lying between them.